This entry lists 23 T cell receptor beta chains sequenced from one sample in a study of shared clonotypes between healthy human individuals. CD8 cells classed as naive were CD45RO-negative and positively selected for CCR7, excluding terminally differentiated effector memory CD45RA+ cells. Clones were read by immunoSEQ multiplex PCR, and TCRdb kept only the in-frame ones, dropping some. Found here are some 2 million clones, 85% to 95% of them singletons; the top ten hold roughly 1.2%. Sample: naive CD8+ T cells sorted from blood. These receptors were collected from a man younger than 35 in good health.

For this clone: A junction end diverges from the germline sequence, so it may reflect a read error. The chain uses TRBV7-7 and TRBJ2-3; D tentatively fits TRBD1 or TRBD2 (5 bases each). Per the germline V gene, CDR1 is SSHAT and CDR2 is FNYEAQ (reference sequence). The CDR3 is 15 residues long. DNA for the CDR3: TGTGCTAGCAGCTTATCACCAGGGAGAGCAGATACGCAGTATTTT. This sequence encodes CASSLSPGRADTQYF.

This clone was seen just once. This chain connects TRBV5-4 to TRBJ2-7; 9 nucleotides line up with TRBD1. Germline values: CDR1 SGHNT, CDR2 YYREEE (reference sequence). The CDR3 covers 14 residues. Losses at the gene ends were 4 bases for V and 6 bases for J; bases not matched to a gene: 8. The CDR3 DNA is TGTGCCAGCAGCGGGGCCGGGACAGGGACCGAGCAGTACTTC. Translating gives CASSGAGTGTEQYF.

The chain joins TRBV4-1 to TRBJ2-1, with TRBD2 as a possible D gene (7 bases). Germline CDR1 and CDR2: MGHRA and YSYEKL. V lost 4 bases and J 7 bases, leaving 23 bases between the germline ends. This CDR3 has 17 amino acids. CDR3 in amino acids: CASSLRGAGPGENEQFF. The DNA of the CDR3 is TGCGCCAGCAGCCTCCGGGGGGCGGGACCAGGGGAGAATGAGCAGTTCTTC.

The chain is built from TRBV28 and TRBJ2-2; 7 bases line up with TRBD1. The length of the CDR3 is 16 residues. Germline V gene sequence: CDR1 MDHEN, CDR2 SYDVKM. V lost 0 bases to trimming and J lost 2 bases; unmatched junction nucleotides: 3. Here the CDR3 reads CASSLWGTANTGELFF. The CDR3 DNA reads as TGTGCCAGCAGTTTATGGGGGACAGCAAACACCGGGGAGCTGTTTTTT. Variable domain in full (rest from reference TRBV28 and TRBJ2-2): DVKVTQSSRYLVKRTGEKVFLECVQDMDHENMFWYRQDPGLGLRLIYFSYDVKMKEKGDIPEGYSVSREKKERFSLILESASTNQTSMYLCASSLWGTANTGELFFGEGSRLTVL.

V usage is TRBV19 and J usage is TRBJ2-6, with 7 bases aligning to TRBD2. CDR3 length: 16 amino acids. V trimming: 7 bases; J trimming: 2 bases; junction bases outside the gene matches: 8. The V gene's germline CDR1 is LNHDA and CDR2 SQIVND (reference sequence). CDR3 residues: CASKSRRGAGANVLTF. The CDR3 DNA reads TGTGCCAGTAAGTCCCGCCGGGGGGCTGGGGCCAACGTCCTGACTTTC. Full variable domain (rest looked up from reference TRBV19 and TRBJ2-6): DGGITQSPKYLFRKEGQNVTLSCEQNLNHDAMYWYRQDPGQGLRLIYYSQIVNDFQKGDIAEGYSVSREKKESFPLTVTSAQKNPTAFYLCASKSRRGAGANVLTFGAGSRLTVL.

The CDR3 region has the DNA TGCGCCAGCAGCTTCCGTATGGCGACTTTGAACACTGAAGCTTTCTTT. This translates into CASSFRMATLNTEAFF. The chain links TRBV5-1 to TRBJ1-1; D unclear. The germline V gene encodes CDR1 SGHRS and CDR2 YFSETQ. This CDR3 is 16 amino acids long. The V and J ends lost 2 bases and 0 bases respectively, with 14 bases between them.

The J gene is TRBJ1-5, the V gene TRBV4-1; possibly TRBD1 for D (5 bases). Looked up from germline, CDR1 is MGHRA and CDR2 is YSYEKL. The V end was cut by 1 base, the J end by 11 bases, with 15 bases between. CDR3 length equals 14 residues. The CDR3 protein is CASSQAGDLRSQHF. The CDR3 DNA reads as TGCGCCAGCAGCCAAGCGGGGGACCTTAGGTCCCAGCATTTT.

This chain joins TRBV19 and TRBJ2-7; 11 bases are a match to TRBD1. Germline V lookup: CDR1 LNHDA, CDR2 SQIVND (reference sequence). The CDR3 runs 15 residues. With V trimmed by 5 bases and J by 5 bases, 8 bases remained unmatched. As DNA, the CDR3 is TGTGCCAGTAGTTTAGGACAGGGGGCGTTCGACGAGCAGTACTTC. Encoded protein: CASSLGQGAFDEQYF.

V and J are TRBV4-2 and TRBJ2-7, with a weak D call TRBD2 (5 bases). The V end was cut by 5 bases, the J end by 0 bases, with 8 bases between. This CDR3 region has 13 residues. Per germline, CDR1 LGHNA and CDR2 YNFKEQ. In DNA, the CDR3 is TGTGCCAGCAGCGGGGAGCTCTCCTACGAGCAGTACTTC. It yields the protein CASSGELSYEQYF.

The chain is built from TRBV7-9 and TRBJ2-1, with D perhaps matching TRBD1 or TRBD2 (5 bases each). Germline V CDR1 and CDR2: SEHNR, FQNEAQ (reference sequence). CDR3 length: 17 amino acids. V lost 5 bases and J lost 3, with 20 bases in between. CDR3 in DNA: TGTGCCAGCAGCCCCGGAGGTGAGGGGCGAGGCTACAATGAGCAGTTCTTC. Residues: CASSPGGEGRGYNEQFF.

The chain uses TRBV6-5 and TRBJ1-4, with D maybe TRBD1 (5 bases). The length of the CDR3 is 16 residues. Between the trimmed V and J ends, which lost 0 bases and 2 bases, there was a span of 10 bases. Germline values: CDR1 MNHEY, CDR2 SVGAGI. The CDR3 nucleotides are TGTGCCAGCAGTTACTCTCATTGGGGGACTAATGAAAAACTGTTTTTT. This translates into CASSYSHWGTNEKLFF.

The CDR3 spells CASSVLGPATYEQYF. The CDR3 DNA is TGTGCCAGCAGTGTCCTGGGACCGGCCACCTACGAGCAGTACTTC. The chain links TRBV6-1 to TRBJ2-7, with D possibly being TRBD1 or TRBD2 (5 bases each). Germline CDR1 and CDR2: MNHNS and SASEGT. This CDR3 contains 15 residues. The V and J ends lost 4 bases and 2 bases respectively, with 15 bases between them.

As to this clone: Given a much more abundant clone one base away, this may be a read error. Other DNA sequences in this specimen translate into the identical CDR3. The rearrangement joins TRBV5-6 to TRBJ2-7; no definite D call. CDR3 length equals 13 residues. Deletions cut 0 bases from V and 2 bases from J, with 6 bases between. Germline V lookup: CDR1 SGHDT, CDR2 YYEEEE. CDR3 sequence reads: CASSLGSTYEQYF. For the CDR3, the DNA is TGTGCCAGCAGCTTGGGGAGCACCTACGAGCAGTACTTC.

CDR3 in amino acids: CSVEEREDEQFF. CDR3 DNA: TGCAGCGTTGAAGAACGGGAGGATGAGCAGTTCTTC. The chain combines TRBV29-1 with TRBJ2-1; 7 bases align to TRBD2. With 0 bases clipped from V and 8 bases from J, the junction kept 1 base outside the gene matches. This CDR3 spans 12 amino acids. CDR1 is SQVTM, CDR2 ANQGSEA, per germline.

This chain joins TRBV18 and TRBJ2-5, with TRBD2 matching over 13 bases. Germline CDR1 reads KGHSH; CDR2 reads LQKENI. The CDR3 has 18 amino acids. Unmatched junction bases numbered 8, after V lost 1 base and J lost 3 bases. In DNA form, the CDR3 reads TGTGCCAGCTCACCACAGGGTCCCGGGACTAGCGGGGAAGAGACCCAGTACTTC. The encoded protein is CASSPQGPGTSGEETQYF.

This clone was recorded only once. The gene calls are TRBV4-1 and TRBJ2-2; D is ambiguous. The CDR3 covers 15 residues. With 1 base removed from V and 7 bases from J, the gap between germline ends came to 13 bases. The V gene's germline CDR1 is MGHRA and CDR2 YSYEKL. CDR3 protein: CASSQGDGYGGELFF. CDR3 DNA: TGCGCCAGCAGCCAAGGAGACGGGTACGGCGGGGAGCTGTTTTTT.

The J gene is TRBJ2-5, the V gene TRBV6-5; no definite D call. Trimming stripped 6 bases from V and 2 bases from J, with 16 bases between. The CDR3 length is 15 residues. Germline V gives CDR1 MNHEY, CDR2 SVGAGI. CDR3 region: CASSLSPSSQETQYF. In DNA form, the CDR3 reads TGTGCCAGCAGCCTATCCCCCTCCTCACAAGAGACCCAGTACTTC.

This chain's CDR3 is CASSQNVFGGYGYTF. The CDR3, as DNA: TGCGCCAGCAGCCAAAACGTCTTCGGGGGATATGGCTACACCTTC. The J gene is TRBJ1-2, the V gene TRBV4-1; the D gene is possibly TRBD1 (5 bases). Trimming removed 2 bases from V and 5 bases from J, with 15 bases in between. Germline loops: CDR1 MGHRA, CDR2 YSYEKL. The CDR3 loop spans 15 amino acids.

This rearrangement joins TRBV10-2 to TRBJ1-3; D perhaps matches TRBD1 (5 bases). The germline CDR1 and CDR2 sequences are WSHSY and SAAADI. The V end lost 2 bases, the J end lost 0 bases, and 8 bases lay between the germline ends. This CDR3 contains 15 residues. The DNA for the CDR3 is TGCGCCAGCAGTGAGGGGGGGAGCTCTGGAAACACCATATATTTT. It is translated as CASSEGGSSGNTIYF.

This rearrangement joins TRBV19 to TRBJ1-2, with TRBD1 matching over 8 bases. Germline V gene data show CDR1 as LNHDA and CDR2 as SQIVND (reference sequence). The CDR3 has 13 residues. The V and J ends lost 6 bases and 8 bases, in that order; junction bases with no gene match: 8. The CDR3 DNA reads as TGTGCCAGTAGCCATGGGACAGGTCGAGGCTACACCTTC. This gives the protein CASSHGTGRGYTF.

The rearrangement joins TRBV6-5 to TRBJ1-3, with 8 bases identical to TRBD1. There are 16 residues in the CDR3. Trimming took 2 bases from V and 4 from J; bases not matched to a gene: 7. Germline lookup yields CDR1 MNHEY and CDR2 SVGAGI. The chain's CDR3 is CASSYRPGQEGNTIYF. The CDR3 region has the DNA TGTGCCAGCAGTTACCGGCCGGGACAGGAAGGAAACACCATATATTTT.

As for this clone: One junction end disagrees with the germline gene, perhaps due to a read error. This chain links TRBV29-1 with TRBJ2-7, with D possibly TRBD1 on 6 matching bases. This CDR3 region has 13 residues. In germline, CDR1 is SQVTM, CDR2 ANQGSEA. DNA of the CDR3: TGCAGCGCTGAAACAGGGTCCTCCTACGAGCAGTACTTC. As protein: CSAETGSSYEQYF.

This clone has just one count. CDR3 sequence: CASSASRELFGNTIYF. CDR3 nucleotides: TGTGCCAGCAGCGCCAGCAGGGAACTCTTCGGAAACACCATATATTTT. J is TRBJ1-3 and V is TRBV9; TRBD1 is a possible D gene (5 bases). Germline V CDR1 and CDR2: SGDLS, YYNGEE. The ends were cut back, 3 bases at V and 4 bases at J, with 17 bases in the middle. This CDR3 comprises 16 residues.